This T cell receptor beta chain was recovered during a study of Ad26.COV2.S vaccination and SARS-CoV-2 variants. Sequenced by immunoSEQ multiplex PCR; TCRdb stores in-frame clones only, minus some. The sample has more than 400,000 clones; roughly 91% are singletons. The CDR3 totals 16 residues. Germline CDR1 reads SEHNR; CDR2 reads FQNEAQ (reference sequence). Between the trimmed V and J ends, which lost 5 bases and 7 bases, there was a span of 21 bases. Treatment described: some 20 received Ad26.COV2.S at low or high dose, single or two shots; roughly 5 received placebo; per-sample allocation not given. The samples date from day 63 after the first vaccine or placebo injection.

The chain has TRBV7-9 and TRBJ2-1; TRBD2 might be the D (8 bases). This sequence originates from a person between 18 and 60 years old who received the Ad26.COV2.S COVID-19 vaccine or a placebo. Sequences were derived from peripheral blood, sampled in a trial of Ad26.COV2.S vaccine versus placebo. The CDR3 protein is CASSPEGGGRRNEQFF. For the CDR3, the DNA is TGTGCCAGCAGCCCAGAAGGGGGCGGGAGGAGAAATGAGCAGTTCTTC. Supplemented by reference TRBV7-9 and TRBJ2-1, the full variable domain reads DTGVSQNPRHKITKRGQNVTFRCDPISEHNRLYWYRQTLGQGPEFLTYFQNEAQLEKSRLLSDRFSAERPKGSFSTLEIQRTEQGDSAMYLCASSPEGGGRRNEQFFGPGTRLTVL.